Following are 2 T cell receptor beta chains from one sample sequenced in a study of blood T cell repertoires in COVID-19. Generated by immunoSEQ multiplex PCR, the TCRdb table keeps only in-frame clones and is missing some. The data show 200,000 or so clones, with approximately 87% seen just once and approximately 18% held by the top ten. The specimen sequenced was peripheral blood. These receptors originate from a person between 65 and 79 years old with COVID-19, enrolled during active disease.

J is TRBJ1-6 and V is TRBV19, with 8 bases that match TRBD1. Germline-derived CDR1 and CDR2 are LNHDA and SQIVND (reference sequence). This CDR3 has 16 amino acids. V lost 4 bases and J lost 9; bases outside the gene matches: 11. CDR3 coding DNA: TGTGCCAGTAGTACCGGGACAGGAGGCCAAGTTTCACCCCTCCACTTT. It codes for CASSTGTGGQVSPLHF. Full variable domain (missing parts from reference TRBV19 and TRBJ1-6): DGGITQSPKYLFRKEGQNVTLSCEQNLNHDAMYWYRQDPGQGLRLIYYSQIVNDFQKGDIAEGYSVSREKKESFPLTVTSAQKNPTAFYLCASSTGTGGQVSPLHFGNGTRLTVT.

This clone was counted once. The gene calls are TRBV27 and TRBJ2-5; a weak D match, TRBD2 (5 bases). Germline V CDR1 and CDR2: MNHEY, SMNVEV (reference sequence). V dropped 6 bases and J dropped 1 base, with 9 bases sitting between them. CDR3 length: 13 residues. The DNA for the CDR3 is TGTGCCAGCAGGCGGGTGTCCCAAGAGACCCAGTACTTC. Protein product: CASRRVSQETQYF.